These T cell receptor beta chains were read from a single sample in a study of CD8 T cells in Susac syndrome. TCRdb re-analysed the immunoSEQ multiplex PCR reads in MiXCR, keeping a single row per CDR3 protein. The sample comprises 45,000 to 60,000 distinct CDR3 sequences, nearly 95% of which are singletons, and around 0.4% rests with the top ten. Sequenced input: CD8+ T cells from PBMCs. These receptors were taken from a human donor in good health. The CDR3 runs from the conserved cysteine through the conserved F or W. Each record gives: V gene, D gene, J gene, clone size, CDR3 protein, CDR3 DNA. The D gene is left open where the match is weak. Size values are once, few and many counts, or a class for expanded clones, and some rows have none.

v_call: TRBV6-5
d_call: NA
j_call: TRBJ2-5
clone_size: NA
cdr3_aa: CASTPPGPRETQYF
cdr3_nt: TGTGCCAGCACCCCCCCGGGCCCTCGGGAGACCCAGTACTTC

v_call: TRBV7-9
d_call: NA
j_call: TRBJ2-1
clone_size: NA
cdr3_aa: CASSLRGNPEQFF
cdr3_nt: TGTGCCAGCAGCTTACGCGGGAACCCGGAGCAGTTCTTC

v_call: TRBV6-5
d_call: TRBD2
j_call: TRBJ2-1
clone_size: NA
cdr3_aa: CASSYGQAGDEQFF
cdr3_nt: TGTGCCAGCAGTTACGGTCAGGCGGGGGATGAGCAGTTCTTC

v_call: TRBV6-2/TRBV6-3
d_call: TRBD1
j_call: TRBJ2-2
clone_size: NA
cdr3_aa: CASSYQQGAGELFF
cdr3_nt: TGTGCCAGCAGTTACCAACAGGGGGCCGGGGAGCTGTTTTTT

v_call: TRBV4-1
d_call: NA
j_call: TRBJ2-3
clone_size: NA
cdr3_aa: CASSQAPQIDPSTDTQYF
cdr3_nt: TGCGCCAGCAGCCAAGCCCCTCAAATAGACCCTAGCACAGATACGCAGTATTTT

v_call: TRBV29-1
d_call: NA
j_call: TRBJ2-1
clone_size: once
cdr3_aa: CSVVGQHRSYNEQFF
cdr3_nt: TGCAGCGTTGTCGGTCAGCACAGATCCTACAATGAGCAGTTCTTC

v_call: TRBV6-5
d_call: TRBD1
j_call: TRBJ1-1
clone_size: NA
cdr3_aa: CASSYSGGGGLGYTEAFF
cdr3_nt: TGTGCCAGCAGTTACTCAGGAGGGGGCGGTTTAGGTTACACTGAAGCTTTCTTT

v_call: TRBV7-9
d_call: TRBD1
j_call: TRBJ2-7
clone_size: NA
cdr3_aa: CASSFRDRVSYEQYF
cdr3_nt: TGTGCCAGCAGCTTCCGGGACAGGGTCTCCTACGAGCAGTACTTC

v_call: TRBV29-1
d_call: NA
j_call: TRBJ2-1
clone_size: NA
cdr3_aa: CSVEVRIYNEQFF
cdr3_nt: TGCAGCGTTGAAGTTCGGATATACAATGAGCAGTTCTTC

v_call: TRBV21-1
d_call: NA
j_call: TRBJ1-1
clone_size: NA
cdr3_aa: CASSNGIWAFF
cdr3_nt: TGTGCCAGCAGCAATGGGATTTGGGCTTTCTTT

v_call: TRBV23-1
d_call: TRBD2
j_call: TRBJ2-1
clone_size: NA
cdr3_aa: CASSQSPAGAGYNEQFF
cdr3_nt: TGCGCCAGCAGTCAATCTCCAGCGGGAGCGGGCTACAATGAGCAGTTCTTC

v_call: TRBV29-1
d_call: TRBD2
j_call: TRBJ2-1
clone_size: NA
cdr3_aa: CSVEGLAGGPGARSSYNEQFF
cdr3_nt: TGCAGCGTTGAAGGGCTAGCGGGAGGGCCTGGGGCCAGAAGCTCCTACAATGAGCAGTTCTTC

v_call: TRBV6-1
d_call: TRBD2
j_call: TRBJ2-7
clone_size: NA
cdr3_aa: CASSEEFWTSGSHEQYF
cdr3_nt: TGTGCCAGCAGTGAAGAATTTTGGACTAGCGGGAGTCACGAGCAGTACTTC

v_call: TRBV2
d_call: TRBD1
j_call: TRBJ1-2
clone_size: once
cdr3_aa: CASPLDRAPLYGYTF
cdr3_nt: TGTGCCAGTCCACTCGACAGGGCCCCACTCTATGGCTACACCTTC

v_call: TRBV13
d_call: NA
j_call: TRBJ1-1
clone_size: NA
cdr3_aa: CASSPRGEIIEAFF
cdr3_nt: TGTGCCAGCAGCCCACGGGGGGAGATAATTGAAGCTTTCTTT

v_call: TRBV7-2
d_call: NA
j_call: TRBJ2-7
clone_size: NA
cdr3_aa: CASSLEGGVLAYEQYF
cdr3_nt: TGTGCCAGCAGCTTAGAGGGGGGGGTGCTGGCCTACGAGCAGTACTTC

v_call: TRBV5-6
d_call: NA
j_call: TRBJ1-2
clone_size: NA
cdr3_aa: CASSLGRTPNYGYTF
cdr3_nt: TGTGCCAGCAGCTTAGGTCGGACCCCTAACTATGGCTACACCTTC

v_call: TRBV5-1
d_call: NA
j_call: TRBJ1-2
clone_size: NA
cdr3_aa: CASSLLGPADYGYTF
cdr3_nt: TGCGCCAGCAGCTTATTGGGACCGGCGGACTATGGCTACACCTTC

v_call: TRBV7-9
d_call: NA
j_call: TRBJ1-1
clone_size: NA
cdr3_aa: CASSLVWQGDTEAFF
cdr3_nt: TGTGCCAGCAGCTTAGTCTGGCAGGGCGACACTGAAGCTTTCTTT

v_call: TRBV4-1
d_call: NA
j_call: TRBJ1-2
clone_size: once
cdr3_aa: CASSQSKWGNYGYTF
cdr3_nt: TGCGCCAGCAGCCAGTCGAAGTGGGGCAACTATGGCTACACCTTC

v_call: TRBV29-1
d_call: NA
j_call: TRBJ2-7
clone_size: NA
cdr3_aa: CSVRDIWTRFYEQYF
cdr3_nt: TGCAGCGTCCGGGACATATGGACTAGGTTCTACGAGCAGTACTTC

v_call: TRBV6-4
d_call: NA
j_call: TRBJ2-2
clone_size: NA
cdr3_aa: CASSDRGTGELFF
cdr3_nt: TGTGCCAGCAGTGACAGGGGCACCGGGGAGCTGTTTTTT

v_call: TRBV6-2/TRBV6-3
d_call: NA
j_call: TRBJ1-1
clone_size: NA
cdr3_aa: CASSFFRVNTEAFF
cdr3_nt: TGTGCCAGCAGTTTCTTCAGGGTGAACACTGAAGCTTTCTTT

v_call: TRBV20-1
d_call: TRBD2
j_call: TRBJ2-7
clone_size: NA
cdr3_aa: CSARDPLVAGPYEQYF
cdr3_nt: TGCAGTGCTAGAGATCCCCTGGTAGCGGGGCCGTACGAGCAGTACTTC

v_call: TRBV4-3
d_call: TRBD2
j_call: TRBJ2-7
clone_size: NA
cdr3_aa: CASSQEASGSYEQYF
cdr3_nt: TGCGCCAGCAGCCAAGAGGCTAGCGGCTCCTACGAGCAGTACTTC

v_call: TRBV27
d_call: NA
j_call: TRBJ2-1
clone_size: NA
cdr3_aa: CASSLDSYNEQFF
cdr3_nt: TGTGCCAGCAGTTTAGATTCCTACAATGAGCAGTTCTTC

v_call: TRBV20-1
d_call: TRBD2
j_call: TRBJ2-7
clone_size: NA
cdr3_aa: CSARVLASGSGEQYF
cdr3_nt: TGCAGTGCTAGAGTATTGGCTAGCGGGAGCGGCGAGCAGTACTTC

v_call: TRBV27
d_call: NA
j_call: TRBJ1-1
clone_size: NA
cdr3_aa: CASSELGAGLIMNTEAFF
cdr3_nt: TGTGCCAGCAGTGAACTGGGGGCAGGCTTGATTATGAACACTGAAGCTTTCTTT

v_call: TRBV25-1
d_call: TRBD1
j_call: TRBJ2-3
clone_size: NA
cdr3_aa: CASSKQGDPDTQYF
cdr3_nt: TGTGCCAGCAGTAAACAGGGGGACCCAGATACGCAGTATTTT

v_call: TRBV11-2
d_call: TRBD1
j_call: TRBJ1-2
clone_size: NA
cdr3_aa: CASSFTRPDRGHGYTF
cdr3_nt: TGTGCCAGCAGCTTTACTAGGCCCGACAGGGGGCATGGCTACACCTTC

v_call: TRBV7-9
d_call: TRBD1
j_call: TRBJ2-7
clone_size: NA
cdr3_aa: CASSDTGTVAGEQYF
cdr3_nt: TGTGCCAGCAGCGATACCGGGACAGTGGCGGGTGAGCAGTACTTC

v_call: TRBV3-1
d_call: TRBD2
j_call: TRBJ2-1
clone_size: NA
cdr3_aa: CASSQDGSGGPNEQFF
cdr3_nt: TGTGCCAGCAGCCAAGATGGATCGGGAGGGCCGAATGAGCAGTTCTTC

v_call: TRBV19
d_call: TRBD1
j_call: TRBJ2-7
clone_size: NA
cdr3_aa: CASSIGGWDRGTYEQYF
cdr3_nt: TGTGCCAGTAGTATAGGTGGTTGGGACAGGGGAACCTACGAGCAGTACTTC

v_call: TRBV7-9
d_call: TRBD1
j_call: TRBJ1-1
clone_size: NA
cdr3_aa: CASSHSRQGGTEAFF
cdr3_nt: TGTGCCAGCAGCCACAGTAGACAGGGAGGCACTGAAGCTTTCTTT

v_call: TRBV13
d_call: NA
j_call: TRBJ2-7
clone_size: NA
cdr3_aa: CASSLGLAPHEQYF
cdr3_nt: TGTGCCAGCAGCTTGGGCCTAGCCCCCCACGAGCAGTACTTC

v_call: TRBV6-2/TRBV6-3
d_call: TRBD2
j_call: TRBJ2-7
clone_size: NA
cdr3_aa: CASSQLAASGWEQYF
cdr3_nt: TGTGCCAGCAGTCAACTAGCGGCGTCTGGCTGGGAGCAGTACTTC

v_call: TRBV18
d_call: NA
j_call: TRBJ2-7
clone_size: NA
cdr3_aa: CASSPWGTPQGRVSEQYF
cdr3_nt: TGTGCCAGCTCACCGTGGGGGACTCCCCAAGGACGGGTTAGCGAGCAGTACTTC

v_call: TRBV18
d_call: TRBD1
j_call: TRBJ2-7
clone_size: NA
cdr3_aa: CASSQGQGYEQYF
cdr3_nt: TGTGCCAGCTCCCAGGGACAGGGCTACGAGCAGTACTTC

v_call: TRBV7-9
d_call: TRBD1
j_call: TRBJ1-2
clone_size: once
cdr3_aa: CASSSRDRGVVDGYTF
cdr3_nt: TGTGCCAGCAGCTCCCGGGACAGGGGGGTTGTGGATGGCTACACCTTC

v_call: TRBV7-2
d_call: NA
j_call: TRBJ2-7
clone_size: NA
cdr3_aa: CASSLGHGSSYEQYF
cdr3_nt: TGTGCCAGCAGCTTAGGACACGGGAGCTCCTACGAGCAGTACTTC

v_call: TRBV19
d_call: NA
j_call: TRBJ1-1
clone_size: NA
cdr3_aa: CASSMSNTEAFF
cdr3_nt: TGTGCCAGTAGTATGTCGAACACTGAAGCTTTCTTT

v_call: TRBV7-2
d_call: TRBD2
j_call: TRBJ2-5
clone_size: NA
cdr3_aa: CASSSPSSGSLQETQYF
cdr3_nt: TGTGCCAGCAGCTCACCATCCAGCGGGAGTCTCCAAGAGACCCAGTACTTC

v_call: TRBV13
d_call: NA
j_call: TRBJ2-6
clone_size: NA
cdr3_aa: CASSLTGSGANVLTF
cdr3_nt: TGTGCCAGCAGCTTAACTGGCTCTGGGGCCAACGTCCTGACTTTC

v_call: TRBV27
d_call: NA
j_call: TRBJ1-2
clone_size: NA
cdr3_aa: CASSLSAGLTYGYTF
cdr3_nt: TGTGCCAGCAGTTTATCGGCCGGACTGACCTATGGCTACACCTTC

v_call: TRBV27
d_call: NA
j_call: TRBJ2-2
clone_size: NA
cdr3_aa: CASSFLGSPTGELFF
cdr3_nt: TGTGCCAGCAGTTTTCTGGGGTCCCCCACCGGGGAGCTGTTTTTT

v_call: TRBV6-2/TRBV6-3
d_call: TRBD1
j_call: TRBJ2-1
clone_size: NA
cdr3_aa: CASSWTGPYNEQFF
cdr3_nt: TGTGCCAGCAGTTGGACAGGGCCCTACAATGAGCAGTTCTTC

v_call: TRBV27
d_call: NA
j_call: TRBJ2-5
clone_size: NA
cdr3_aa: CASSPRRDQETQYF
cdr3_nt: TGTGCCAGCAGCCCTCGAAGGGATCAAGAGACCCAGTACTTC

v_call: TRBV7-2
d_call: NA
j_call: TRBJ2-7
clone_size: NA
cdr3_aa: CASSLGGQYPYEQYF
cdr3_nt: TGTGCCAGCAGCTTAGGCGGACAGTACCCCTACGAGCAGTACTTC

v_call: TRBV29-1
d_call: NA
j_call: TRBJ2-1
clone_size: NA
cdr3_aa: CSVDFSFSYNEQFF
cdr3_nt: TGCAGCGTTGATTTCTCGTTCTCCTACAATGAGCAGTTCTTC

v_call: TRBV9
d_call: NA
j_call: TRBJ2-3
clone_size: NA
cdr3_aa: CASSEEGGPSTDTQYF
cdr3_nt: TGTGCCAGCAGCGAAGAAGGGGGACCTAGCACAGATACGCAGTATTTT